This is a list of T cell receptor beta chains from one sample in a study of T-cell memory formation after mild COVID-19. From the 5' RACE reads, TCRdb called clonotypes with MiXCR, one entry per CDR3 protein. The sample records 300,000 to 400,000 distinct CDR3 sequences, under 25% being singletons. Sequenced input: PBMCs or a T cell subset sorted from them (not recorded which). Receptors originate from an adult woman who had mild COVID-19 (a few samples of this study predate the infection). Cell type and time point are not known. The CDR3 runs from the conserved cysteine through the conserved F or W. D genes are given only for firm matches. Rows may omit the clone size; those that give it use once, few, many or a size class.

J gene: TRBJ2-5
D gene: TRBD2
clone size: few
V gene: TRBV7-9
CDR3 DNA: TGTGCCAGCAGCTCCTTGCGGGGGATCGGGGCGACCCAGTACTTC
CDR3 protein: CASSSLRGIGATQYF

J gene: TRBJ2-1
D gene: TRBD2
clone size: few
V gene: TRBV11-2
CDR3 DNA: TGTGCCAGCAGCACGGGACTAGCAGGCCACAATGAGCAGTTCTTC
CDR3 protein: CASSTGLAGHNEQFF

J gene: TRBJ1-3
D gene: .
clone size: .
V gene: TRBV12-3/TRBV12-4
CDR3 DNA: TGTGCCAGCAGCCCGGGGCCCAGCTCCGGAAACACCATATATTTT
CDR3 protein: CASSPGPSSGNTIYF

J gene: TRBJ2-3
D gene: .
clone size: few
V gene: TRBV12-3/TRBV12-4
CDR3 DNA: TGTGCCAGCAATTTGGGGACTTCCCTCACAGATACGCAGTATTTT
CDR3 protein: CASNLGTSLTDTQYF

J gene: TRBJ2-1
D gene: .
clone size: .
V gene: TRBV24-1
CDR3 DNA: TGTGCCACCAGTGACTATCGTATCGACAATGAGCAGTTCTTC
CDR3 protein: CATSDYRIDNEQFF

J gene: TRBJ2-7
D gene: .
clone size: few
V gene: TRBV30
CDR3 DNA: TGTGCCTGGAGGAAACGGGGCAGTCCCTCCTACGAGCAGTACTTC
CDR3 protein: CAWRKRGSPSYEQYF

J gene: TRBJ2-3
D gene: .
clone size: few
V gene: TRBV7-3
CDR3 DNA: TGTGCCAGCAGCACGGCCGGTAGCACAGATACGCAGTATTTT
CDR3 protein: CASSTAGSTDTQYF

J gene: TRBJ2-3
D gene: TRBD1
clone size: .
V gene: TRBV24-1
CDR3 DNA: TGTGCCACCTCGGACAGGTGGGGCACAGATACGCAGTATTTT
CDR3 protein: CATSDRWGTDTQYF

J gene: TRBJ2-3
D gene: TRBD2
clone size: few
V gene: TRBV10-3
CDR3 DNA: TGTGCCATCAGTGACCCCAGACTAGCGGGGGGGCCGGGAGATACGCAGTATTTT
CDR3 protein: CAISDPRLAGGPGDTQYF

J gene: TRBJ2-6
D gene: TRBD1
clone size: few
V gene: TRBV4-1
CDR3 DNA: TGCGCCAGCAGCCAGCCGGGACAGGGCGTCTCTGGGGCCAACGTCCTGACTTTC
CDR3 protein: CASSQPGQGVSGANVLTF

J gene: TRBJ1-2
D gene: .
clone size: .
V gene: TRBV7-9
CDR3 DNA: TGTGCCAGCAGCTCCCAGAGTCGGGGAGGCTACACCTTC
CDR3 protein: CASSSQSRGGYTF

J gene: TRBJ2-1
D gene: TRBD2
clone size: .
V gene: TRBV4-3
CDR3 DNA: TGCGCCAGCAGCCCCCGGTCGGTGTTAACTAGCGGGAAGGTTGAGCAGTTCTTC
CDR3 protein: CASSPRSVLTSGKVEQFF

J gene: TRBJ2-1
D gene: .
clone size: .
V gene: TRBV20-1
CDR3 DNA: TGCAGTGCTCTAGTGTCAGGGGCTGGCTACAATGAGCAGTTCTTC
CDR3 protein: CSALVSGAGYNEQFF

J gene: TRBJ2-3
D gene: .
clone size: .
V gene: TRBV18
CDR3 DNA: TGTGCCAGCTCACCACGGCAGGGAGCAGATACGCAGTATTTT
CDR3 protein: CASSPRQGADTQYF

J gene: TRBJ2-4
D gene: .
clone size: many
V gene: TRBV7-2
CDR3 DNA: TGTGCCAGCAGCTTAGAAGGGCAGTGGTCCATTCAGTACTTC
CDR3 protein: CASSLEGQWSIQYF

J gene: TRBJ2-1
D gene: .
clone size: .
V gene: TRBV4-2
CDR3 DNA: TGTGCCAGCAGCCAAGAAATGGGTCAGGGGTGGAATGAGCAGTTCTTC
CDR3 protein: CASSQEMGQGWNEQFF

J gene: TRBJ2-7
D gene: TRBD1
clone size: many
V gene: TRBV12-3/TRBV12-4
CDR3 DNA: TGTGCCAGCAGTTTAAGGAACAGGGGGCTCTCCGAGCAGTACTTC
CDR3 protein: CASSLRNRGLSEQYF

J gene: TRBJ2-2
D gene: .
clone size: few
V gene: TRBV6-6
CDR3 DNA: TGTGCCAGCAGAAGGACGAACACCGGGGAGCTGTTTTTT
CDR3 protein: CASRRTNTGELFF

J gene: TRBJ2-3
D gene: .
clone size: many
V gene: TRBV25-1
CDR3 DNA: TGTGCCAGCAGTATAAGCGGCCACACAGATACGCAGTATTTT
CDR3 protein: CASSISGHTDTQYF

J gene: TRBJ2-7
D gene: .
clone size: few
V gene: TRBV4-3
CDR3 DNA: TGCGCCAGCAGCCAAGAATGGTACTACGAGCAGTACTTC
CDR3 protein: CASSQEWYYEQYF

J gene: TRBJ2-7
D gene: .
clone size: few
V gene: TRBV11-1
CDR3 DNA: TGTGCCAGCAGGGCGGAGCTCTCCTACGAGCAGTACTTC
CDR3 protein: CASRAELSYEQYF

J gene: TRBJ2-5
D gene: TRBD1
clone size: .
V gene: TRBV9
CDR3 DNA: TGTGCCAGCAGCGTAGCTTTGGGACAGCAAGAGACCCAGTACTTC
CDR3 protein: CASSVALGQQETQYF

J gene: TRBJ2-3
D gene: TRBD2
clone size: .
V gene: TRBV7-2
CDR3 DNA: TGTGCCAGCAGGACTAGCGGGAGGACTAGCACAGATACGCAGTATTTT
CDR3 protein: CASRTSGRTSTDTQYF

J gene: TRBJ2-2
D gene: TRBD2
clone size: .
V gene: TRBV13
CDR3 DNA: TGTGCCAGCAGCTTCGCCGGGACTAGCGACACCGGGGAGCTGTTTTTT
CDR3 protein: CASSFAGTSDTGELFF

J gene: TRBJ1-1
D gene: TRBD1
clone size: few
V gene: TRBV5-6
CDR3 DNA: TGTGCCAGCAGCTACCGGGACAGCCTAAACACTGAAGCTTTCTTT
CDR3 protein: CASSYRDSLNTEAFF

J gene: TRBJ1-1
D gene: .
clone size: few
V gene: TRBV5-1
CDR3 DNA: TGCGCCAGCAAGGTGGGAATGAACACTGAAGCTTTCTTT
CDR3 protein: CASKVGMNTEAFF

J gene: TRBJ1-6
D gene: TRBD1
clone size: .
V gene: TRBV6-5
CDR3 DNA: TGTGCCAGCAGTTTGACAGGGGAGGGTAATTCACCCCTCCACTTT
CDR3 protein: CASSLTGEGNSPLHF

J gene: TRBJ2-1
D gene: TRBD1
clone size: few
V gene: TRBV6-5
CDR3 DNA: TGTGCCATGGACAGGTACAATGAGCAGTTCTTC
CDR3 protein: CAMDRYNEQFF

J gene: TRBJ2-3
D gene: TRBD1
clone size: .
V gene: TRBV25-1
CDR3 DNA: TGTGCCAGCAGTGAATCACCGGGACAGGGGATTACAACCAGCGACACAGATACGCAGTATTTT
CDR3 protein: CASSESPGQGITTSDTDTQYF

J gene: TRBJ2-7
D gene: .
clone size: .
V gene: TRBV20-1
CDR3 DNA: TGCAGTGCTAGAGCAACAGCCTCCTACGAGCAGTACTTC
CDR3 protein: CSARATASYEQYF

J gene: TRBJ1-2
D gene: .
clone size: few
V gene: TRBV7-3
CDR3 DNA: TGTGCCAGCAGCCCGGGGGGGGCAGGGGACCTCTATGGCTACACCTTC
CDR3 protein: CASSPGGAGDLYGYTF

J gene: TRBJ2-7
D gene: .
clone size: .
V gene: TRBV20-1
CDR3 DNA: TGCAGTGCTAGTGCGGGGTTCTCCTACGAGCAGTACTTC
CDR3 protein: CSASAGFSYEQYF

J gene: TRBJ2-1
D gene: .
clone size: few
V gene: TRBV7-3
CDR3 DNA: TGTGCCAGCAGCTTATTAGCAGGGGATTACAATGAGCAGTTCTTC
CDR3 protein: CASSLLAGDYNEQFF

J gene: TRBJ2-7
D gene: TRBD2
clone size: few
V gene: TRBV7-9
CDR3 DNA: TGTGCCAGCAGCTTAGAGGGGATTGGTAGCGGGGAAAGCTCCTACGAGCAGTACTTC
CDR3 protein: CASSLEGIGSGESSYEQYF

J gene: TRBJ2-2
D gene: .
clone size: few
V gene: TRBV6-5
CDR3 DNA: TGTGCCAGCAGTTACGATGGCAGGGGCTGGGAGCTGTTTTTT
CDR3 protein: CASSYDGRGWELFF

J gene: TRBJ1-2
D gene: TRBD1
clone size: .
V gene: TRBV5-8
CDR3 DNA: TGTGCCAGCAGCTTGGATCGACAGGGATACTATGGCTACACCTTC
CDR3 protein: CASSLDRQGYYGYTF

J gene: TRBJ2-5
D gene: .
clone size: .
V gene: TRBV6-5
CDR3 DNA: TGTGCCAGCAGCCGCCAACAGGGACAGACCCAGTACTTC
CDR3 protein: CASSRQQGQTQYF

J gene: TRBJ1-1
D gene: .
clone size: .
V gene: TRBV20-1
CDR3 DNA: TGCAGTGCTAGAGATCTGGGGCGTCCGGCAGCGGCGAACACTGAAGCTTTCTTT
CDR3 protein: CSARDLGRPAAANTEAFF

J gene: TRBJ2-7
D gene: TRBD1
clone size: once
V gene: TRBV30
CDR3 DNA: TGTGCCTGGACCGGGACAGATCCTTACGAGCAGTACTTC
CDR3 protein: CAWTGTDPYEQYF

J gene: TRBJ2-7
D gene: TRBD2
clone size: few
V gene: TRBV5-1
CDR3 DNA: TGCGCCAGCAGCCCCACTGCAGGGAGGGGCTCCTACGAGCAGTACTTC
CDR3 protein: CASSPTAGRGSYEQYF

J gene: TRBJ1-2
D gene: TRBD1
clone size: .
V gene: TRBV15
CDR3 DNA: TGTGCCACCAGCTCCCGGACAGGGGGCTACACCTTC
CDR3 protein: CATSSRTGGYTF

J gene: TRBJ2-5
D gene: .
clone size: few
V gene: TRBV11-2
CDR3 DNA: TGTGCCAGCAGCACCGCTCAGGGGTTTGGGTTGGAGACCCAGTACTTC
CDR3 protein: CASSTAQGFGLETQYF

J gene: TRBJ1-1
D gene: .
clone size: few
V gene: TRBV7-8
CDR3 DNA: TGTGCCAGCACCCCCTCCACTCGGGGCTCCATGAACACTGAAGCTTTCTTT
CDR3 protein: CASTPSTRGSMNTEAFF

J gene: TRBJ1-1
D gene: .
clone size: .
V gene: TRBV4-3
CDR3 DNA: TGCGCCAGCAGCCAAGATCCCCTCGGCGGGAGTAACACTGAAGCTTTCTTT
CDR3 protein: CASSQDPLGGSNTEAFF

J gene: TRBJ2-3
D gene: TRBD2
clone size: few
V gene: TRBV7-6
CDR3 DNA: TGTGCCAGCAGCTTATTTGGCGGGAGAGTTACAGATACGCAGTATTTT
CDR3 protein: CASSLFGGRVTDTQYF

J gene: TRBJ2-3
D gene: TRBD2
clone size: .
V gene: TRBV24-1
CDR3 DNA: TGTGCCACCAGTGATCCTAGACCCCTCGGGACTAGCGGTGACTCCACAGATACGCAGTATTTT
CDR3 protein: CATSDPRPLGTSGDSTDTQYF

J gene: TRBJ1-4
D gene: .
clone size: few
V gene: TRBV4-2
CDR3 DNA: TGTGCCAGCAGCCCCAACTTCGGGGGAAATGAAAAACTGTTTTTT
CDR3 protein: CASSPNFGGNEKLFF

J gene: TRBJ2-5
D gene: TRBD2
clone size: .
V gene: TRBV6-6
CDR3 DNA: TGTGCCAGCAACCGGGGGGGAGGAGAGACCCAGTACTTC
CDR3 protein: CASNRGGGETQYF

J gene: TRBJ2-6
D gene: .
clone size: few
V gene: TRBV2
CDR3 DNA: TGTGCCAGCAGCCCCCCACGGAATACTGGGGCCAACGTCCTGACTTTC
CDR3 protein: CASSPPRNTGANVLTF

J gene: TRBJ1-1
D gene: .
clone size: .
V gene: TRBV19
CDR3 DNA: TGTGCCAGTAGTACAGGGGTGGCTGTGGCTGAAGCTTTCTTT
CDR3 protein: CASSTGVAVAEAFF

J gene: TRBJ2-1
D gene: TRBD2
clone size: many
V gene: TRBV5-1
CDR3 DNA: TGCGCCAGCAGCCCAGAAAGGACTAGCCTGGATGAGCAGTTCTTC
CDR3 protein: CASSPERTSLDEQFF

J gene: TRBJ1-2
D gene: .
clone size: few
V gene: TRBV6-4
CDR3 DNA: TGTGCCAGCAGTGAATTTTTGGGCCCGGGCGGCTACACCTTC
CDR3 protein: CASSEFLGPGGYTF

J gene: TRBJ2-2
D gene: .
clone size: .
V gene: TRBV12-3/TRBV12-4
CDR3 DNA: TGTGCCAGCAGTTTACCACAGGGAACCGGGGAGCTGTTTTTT
CDR3 protein: CASSLPQGTGELFF